This TCR beta chain was retrieved from a study of blood T cell repertoires in COVID-19. Across the study: The origin of the acute and convalescent COVID-19 samples was the United States, Italy and Spain. From T cells, B-cell-depleted T cells, or PBMCs came the material, which was cDNA or gDNA.

This CDR3 comprises 15 residues. Germline V CDR1 and CDR2: MNHEY, SVGAGI. Trimming at V came to 6 bases and at J to 6 bases, leaving 8 bases not matched to a gene. Per the study methods: From reference gene primer amplification, estimates of nucleated cell counts were derived. Only in-frame clones appear in the TCRdb table, and some are missing; sequencing was by immunoSEQ multiplex PCR. That table is the source of V, J and clone size, and D and trimming were worked out from the DNA. This sample has about 130,000 clones; 65% to 90% occur once, and the top ten carry roughly 30%. The sequenced material came from peripheral blood. This clonotype originated in an elderly woman with acute or convalescent COVID-19. This chain links TRBV6-5 with TRBJ1-5; the match to TRBD1 covers 10 bases. CDR3 coding DNA: TGTGCCAGCAGCCACATGGGACAGGGGCCTCAGCCCCAGCATTTT. Encoded protein: CASSHMGQGPQPQHF.